This T cell receptor (beta chain) derives from a study of T-cell memory formation after mild COVID-19 (dated by TCRdb to the early 2020s). Background for the entire study: TCR sequence clusters from the two donors were largely donor specific. In two donors, T-cell clones that expanded and contracted after mild COVID-19 were followed by sequencing TCRalpha and TCRbeta repertoires longitudinally. The cohort was made up of two young adult volunteers, one female and one male, who were previously healthy. Points the paper makes about the study in general: Only two mild cases were covered by the study, and larger cohorts that include severe cases with pre-infection samples were considered necessary. Clones contracting from day 15 to 85 had balanced CD4/CD8 phenotypes, while a second wave expanding from day 15 to 37 was biased towards CD4+. The second-wave clones that peaked on day 37 were not confirmed to be SARS-CoV-2 specific. Contracting CD4+ clones were located mainly in the CM and EM memory subsets, whereas CD8+ clones were found to be enriched in EMRA. Some responding clones were detected in pre-infection memory, suggesting pre-existing cross-reactive memory T cells joined the SARS-CoV-2 response.

As encoded in the germline V gene, CDR1 is SGHVS while CDR2 is FQNEAQ. V and J lose 1 base and 2 bases, and a span of 9 bases separates them. The CDR3 sequence holds 15 residues, the cysteine and phenylalanine included. The read is trimmed to its CDR3 DNA, 45 bases read in frame from base 1. The sample was run on an Illumina NovaSeq 6000. Using 5'RACE with constant-segment primers, TCRalpha and TCRbeta cDNA libraries were constructed, with sample barcodes and unique molecular identifiers added in the process. RNA was extracted from every sample with Trizol reagent. Amplification of the libraries took two PCR steps, and the second step added a second sample barcode plus Illumina TruSeq adapters. The libraries were sequenced on an Illumina NovaSeq using 2 x 150 bp paired-end reads. Per the source publication's procedure: With migec v1.2.7, reads were demultiplexed and then collapsed into UMI-guided consensus sequences. Using mixcr v2.1.11, the UMI consensuses were aligned to TRA and TRB V and J templates and assembled into clonotypes. A clonotype was counted as expanded or contracted only when both edgeR and NoisET called the clonotype significant, with the noise models trained on biological replicates. For edgeR calls, a false discovery rate-adjusted p below 0.01 and a log2 fold-change threshold of 1 were applied. As an exploratory analysis of dynamics, PCA with hierarchical clustering was applied to max-normalized trajectories of the 1000 most abundant clonotypes. Separately sequenced CD4+ and CD8+ repertoires were used to assign a CD4 or CD8 phenotype to each responding clone. TCRdb reprocessed the public reads (quality trimming at Q25 with fastp, clone calling with MiXCR) and kept in-frame beta chains. Identical CDR3 protein sequences are pooled into one entry, listed with their most common genes and DNA. Here the V and J calls rest on TCRdb's processing, not on the authors' analysis. This sample comprises about 200,000 distinct CDR3 sequences, approximately 16% of them detected only once. Roughly 2.3% of the sample belongs to the ten largest clones.

Ficoll-Paque density gradient centrifugation was used to isolate PBMCs. For this clonotype: The antigen it binds to is not known. The sample holds no much larger clone one base away, and base qualities are not on file.

In this chain, TRBV7-8 is recombined with TRBJ2-4, with the identity of the D gene unclear. The sequence derives from an adult woman who had mild COVID-19 (a few samples of this study predate the infection). The sample titles of this study are shuffled in the database, so cell type and time point are left out; the donor was told from shared clones. The sample comprised PBMCs or a T cell subset sorted from them (not recorded which). The DNA is TGTGCCAGCAGCTTAGTGTCTGAAACCAAAAACATTCAGTACTTC. Its translation is CASSLVSETKNIQYF. The reference TRBV7-8 and TRBJ2-4 proteins fill in what lies around the CDR3, so the full variable domain reads GAGVSQSPRYKVAKRGQDVALRCDPISGHVSLFWYQQALGQGPEFLTYFQNEAQLDKSGLPSDRFFAERPEGSVSTLKIQRTQQEDSAVYLCASSLVSETKNIQYFGAGTRLSVL.